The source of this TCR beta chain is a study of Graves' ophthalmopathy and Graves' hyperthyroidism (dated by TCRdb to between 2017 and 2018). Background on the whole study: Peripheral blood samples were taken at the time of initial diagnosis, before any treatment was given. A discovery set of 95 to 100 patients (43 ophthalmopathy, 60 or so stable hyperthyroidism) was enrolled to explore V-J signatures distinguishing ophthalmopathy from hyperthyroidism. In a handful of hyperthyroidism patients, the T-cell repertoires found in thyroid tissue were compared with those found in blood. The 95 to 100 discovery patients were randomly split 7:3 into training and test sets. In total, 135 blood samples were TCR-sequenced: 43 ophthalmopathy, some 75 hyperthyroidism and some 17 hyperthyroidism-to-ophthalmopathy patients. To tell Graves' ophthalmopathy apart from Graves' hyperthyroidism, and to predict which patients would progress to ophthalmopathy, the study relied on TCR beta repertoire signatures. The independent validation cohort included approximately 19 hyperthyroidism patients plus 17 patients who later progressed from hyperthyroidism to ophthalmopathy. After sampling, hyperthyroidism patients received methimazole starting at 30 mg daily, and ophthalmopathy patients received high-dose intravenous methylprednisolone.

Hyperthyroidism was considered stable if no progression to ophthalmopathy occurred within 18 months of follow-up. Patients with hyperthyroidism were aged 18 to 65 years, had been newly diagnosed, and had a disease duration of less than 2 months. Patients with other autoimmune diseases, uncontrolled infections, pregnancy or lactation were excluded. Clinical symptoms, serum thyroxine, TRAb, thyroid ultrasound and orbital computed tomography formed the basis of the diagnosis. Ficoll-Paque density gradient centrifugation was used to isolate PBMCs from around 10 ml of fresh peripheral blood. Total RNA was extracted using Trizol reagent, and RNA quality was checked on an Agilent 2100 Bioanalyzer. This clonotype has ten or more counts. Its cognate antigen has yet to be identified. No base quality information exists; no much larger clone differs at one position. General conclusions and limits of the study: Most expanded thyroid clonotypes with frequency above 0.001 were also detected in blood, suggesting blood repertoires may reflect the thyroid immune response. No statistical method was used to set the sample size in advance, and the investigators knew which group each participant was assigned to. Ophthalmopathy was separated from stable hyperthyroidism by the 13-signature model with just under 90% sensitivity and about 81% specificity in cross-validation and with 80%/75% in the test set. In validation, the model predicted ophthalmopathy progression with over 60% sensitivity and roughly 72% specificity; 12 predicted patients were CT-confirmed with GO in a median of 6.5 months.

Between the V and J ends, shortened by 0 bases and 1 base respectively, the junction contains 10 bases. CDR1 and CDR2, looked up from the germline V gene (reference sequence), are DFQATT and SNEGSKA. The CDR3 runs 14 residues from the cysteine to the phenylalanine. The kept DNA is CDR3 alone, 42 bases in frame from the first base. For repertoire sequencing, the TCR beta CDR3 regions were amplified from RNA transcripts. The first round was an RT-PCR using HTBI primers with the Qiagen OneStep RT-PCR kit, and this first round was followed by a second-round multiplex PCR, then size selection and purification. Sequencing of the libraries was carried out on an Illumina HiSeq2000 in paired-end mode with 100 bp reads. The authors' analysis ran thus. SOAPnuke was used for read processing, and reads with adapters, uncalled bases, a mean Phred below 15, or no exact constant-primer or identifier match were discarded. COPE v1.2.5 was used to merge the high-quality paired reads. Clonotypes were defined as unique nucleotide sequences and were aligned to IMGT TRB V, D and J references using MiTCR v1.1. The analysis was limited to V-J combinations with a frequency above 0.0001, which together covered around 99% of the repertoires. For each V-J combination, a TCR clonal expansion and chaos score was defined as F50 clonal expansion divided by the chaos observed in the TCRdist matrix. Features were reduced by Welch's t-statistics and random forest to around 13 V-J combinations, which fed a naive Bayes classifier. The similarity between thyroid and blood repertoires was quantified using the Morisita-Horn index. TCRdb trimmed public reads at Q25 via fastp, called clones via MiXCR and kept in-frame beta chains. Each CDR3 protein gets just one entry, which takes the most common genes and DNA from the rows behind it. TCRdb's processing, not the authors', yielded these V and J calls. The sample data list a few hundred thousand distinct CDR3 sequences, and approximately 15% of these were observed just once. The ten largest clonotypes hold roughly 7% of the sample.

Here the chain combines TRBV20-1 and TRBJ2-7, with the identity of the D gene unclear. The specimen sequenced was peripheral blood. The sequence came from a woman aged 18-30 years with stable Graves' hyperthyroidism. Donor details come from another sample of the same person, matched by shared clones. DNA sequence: TGCAGTGCTAGAGATCAGGACCGTTCCTACGAGCAGTACTTC. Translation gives CSARDQDRSYEQYF.